These T cell receptor beta chains were read from a single sample in a study of cytomegalovirus exposure and HLA in healthy donors. TCRdb keeps only in-frame clones here, not all; method: immunoSEQ multiplex PCR. In the table there are some 210,000 clones, over 70% of which are singletons. Sample: PBMCs. These receptors all stem from a man younger than 40 in good health and CMV-seronegative. Both conserved end residues are part of each CDR3. Fields, in order: J gene, clone size, V gene, D gene, CDR3 DNA, CDR3 protein. The D gene is left open where the match is weak. The size of a clone is reported for some rows only, either as once, few or many, or as a class for expanded clones.

TRBJ2-1 | few | TRBV5-1 | - | TGCGCCAGCAGCTTGGGCCGAGCGGTATTCTCCTACAATGAGCAGTTCTTC | CASSLGRAVFSYNEQFF
TRBJ1-5 | - | TRBV28 | - | TGTGCCAGCTCGGAGAGCCTGAGCAATCAGCCCCAGCATTTT | CASSESLSNQPQHF
TRBJ2-7 | - | TRBV6-6 | TRBD1 | TGTGCCAGCAGTCAGGGGGTTAACGAGCAGTACTTC | CASSQGVNEQYF
TRBJ1-1 | - | TRBV2 | - | TGTGCCAGCAGTGTCCCCGGGACACCGGCGCGTGAAGCTTTCTTT | CASSVPGTPAREAFF
TRBJ1-2 | - | TRBV19 | TRBD1 | TGTGCCAGTAGTCCCGGAACGGGACAGGTTGCGCTCTACACCTTC | CASSPGTGQVALYTF
TRBJ1-5 | - | TRBV28 | - | TGTGCCAGCAGTTCGGGGGGACGGCGAAGCAATCAGCCCCAGCATTTT | CASSSGGRRSNQPQHF
TRBJ2-7 | - | TRBV12-2 | - | TGTGCAAGTCGCTTAGAAGGTAGCGTCTACGAGCAGTACTTC | CASRLEGSVYEQYF
TRBJ2-6 | - | TRBV15 | - | TGTGCCAGCGGGGCATGGGGGGCCAACGTCCTGACTTTC | CASGAWGANVLTF
TRBJ2-3 | - | TRBV10-3 | TRBD2 | TGTGCCATCAGTGAGTCGACGGGGGGGGCACTCACAGATACGCAGTATTTT | CAISESTGGALTDTQYF
TRBJ1-2 | - | TRBV5-5 | TRBD1 | TGTGCCAGCAGCTTGGGGGAGGACAGGCCTCGCTTC | CASSLGEDRPRF
TRBJ1-1 | - | TRBV7-9 | - | TGTTCCAGCAGCTTACTCCAGGAAGCTTTCTTT | CSSSLLQEAFF
TRBJ2-3 | - | TRBV6-5 | TRBD2 | TGTGCCAGCACCGATAGCGGGAGGGGTACAGATACGCAGTATTTT | CASTDSGRGTDTQYF
TRBJ1-1 | - | TRBV28 | TRBD1 | TGTGCCAGCACCGACGGGACAGATGGGGAAGCTTTCTTT | CASTDGTDGEAFF
TRBJ2-2 | once | TRBV7-2 | TRBD1 | TGTGCCAGCAGCTTAGTTGGGACAGGGGGCGCCGTCGGGGAGCTGTTTTTT | CASSLVGTGGAVGELFF
TRBJ2-1 | - | TRBV9 | TRBD2 | TGTGCCAGCAGAAGCGGGAGGGCTTCCTACAATGAGCAGTTCTTC | CASRSGRASYNEQFF
TRBJ1-2 | - | TRBV7-2 | - | TGTGCCAGCAGTCCATGGGCCCAGTCCTATGGCTACACCTTC | CASSPWAQSYGYTF
TRBJ1-5 | - | TRBV4-1 | - | TGCGCCAGCAGCCAAGTTAACAGGGTAGCACTCAATCAGCCCCAGCATTTT | CASSQVNRVALNQPQHF
TRBJ2-1 | - | TRBV2 | TRBD2 | TGTGCCAGCAGTGAAGGTTACCAGGCGGGAGTGTGTGAGCAGTTCTTC | CASSEGYQAGVCEQFF
TRBJ1-1 | - | TRBV5-4 | - | TGTGCCAGCAGCTTCGGGGGGGTTGAAGCTTTCTTT | CASSFGGVEAFF
TRBJ2-2 | - | TRBV5-6 | - | TGTGCCAGCAGCCCCCCACCGGGACACTCCACCGGGGAGCTGTTTTTT | CASSPPPGHSTGELFF
TRBJ2-6 | - | TRBV18 | TRBD1 | TGTGCCAGCTCACCGTCCCGGGACAGGGGGATCGGGGCCAACGTCCTGACTTTC | CASSPSRDRGIGANVLTF
TRBJ1-2 | once | TRBV18 | - | TGTGCCAGCTCACCAGTAGGACAGCGAGGCTACACCTTC | CASSPVGQRGYTF
TRBJ1-1 | - | TRBV28 | TRBD1 | TGTGCCAGCAACCCGGGACAGGGGAACACTGAAGCTTTCTTT | CASNPGQGNTEAFF
TRBJ1-1 | - | TRBV28 | TRBD1 | TGTGCCAGCAGTTCCCGGACAGGGGAGGCTGAAGCTTTCTTT | CASSSRTGEAEAFF
TRBJ1-1 | - | TRBV29-1 | - | TGCAGCGTTGTCAAGGAGGTTGAAGCTTTCTTT | CSVVKEVEAFF
TRBJ2-1 | - | TRBV28 | TRBD1 | TGTGCCAGCAACCCCGGGACAGCATCCTACAATGAGCAGTTCTTC | CASNPGTASYNEQFF
TRBJ1-1 | - | TRBV6-4 | - | TGTGCCAGCAGTGTTGGGCAGAACACTGAAGCTTTCTTT | CASSVGQNTEAFF
TRBJ2-1 | - | TRBV7-2 | TRBD2 | TGTGCCAGCAGCCGAACCCCTAGCGGGCAAGCGAATGAGCAGTTCTTC | CASSRTPSGQANEQFF
TRBJ2-3 | - | TRBV18 | TRBD1 | TGTGCCAGCTCACCAACAGGGGGACCAGATACGCAGTATTTT | CASSPTGGPDTQYF
TRBJ2-2 | - | TRBV5-1 | TRBD2 | TGCGCCAGCAGCTGGACTAGCGGGAGTTCAGGGGAGCTGTTTTTT | CASSWTSGSSGELFF
TRBJ2-7 | - | TRBV5-4 | - | TGTGCCAGCAGCTTCGGAGGTTACGAGCAGTACTTC | CASSFGGYEQYF
TRBJ2-3 | - | TRBV19 | TRBD2 | TGTGCCAGTAGTATTGAGGGAGGGCAGGCAGATACGCAGTATTTT | CASSIEGGQADTQYF
TRBJ1-2 | - | TRBV11-2 | - | TGTGCCAGCAGCCCCGTAATTTTGGGGGCCTATGGCTACACCTTC | CASSPVILGAYGYTF
TRBJ1-2 | few | TRBV4-1 | TRBD1 | TGCGCCAGCAGCCAAGCGGACAGGGGAATGTATGGCTACACCTTC | CASSQADRGMYGYTF
TRBJ1-2 | - | TRBV27 | TRBD1 | TGTGCCAGCAGTCCAAGCCGGGACAGTCGTGGCTACACCTTC | CASSPSRDSRGYTF
TRBJ1-5 | - | TRBV28 | - | TGTGCCAGCAGTTTAGAGGGGGTTCAGCCCCAGCATTTT | CASSLEGVQPQHF
TRBJ1-1 | - | TRBV5-4 | - | TGTGCCAGCAGCTTGGAACCGGACAGACTGAACACTGAAGCTTTCTTT | CASSLEPDRLNTEAFF
TRBJ1-3 | - | TRBV9 | - | TGTGCCAGCAGCGTAGAGGTGACTGCATACTCTGGAAACACCATATATTTT | CASSVEVTAYSGNTIYF
TRBJ2-3 | - | TRBV7-2 | TRBD2 | TGTGCCAGCAGCTTAGCGCTAGCGGGAGGACAAATACTTAGCACAGATACGCAGTATTTT | CASSLALAGGQILSTDTQYF
TRBJ1-2 | few | TRBV6-4 | TRBD1 | TGTGCCAGCAGTGACTCAGGGACAGAAGCATCTGGCTACACCTTC | CASSDSGTEASGYTF
TRBJ1-3 | - | TRBV7-9 | - | TGTGCCAGCAGCGCCCCCCCCTCGGAGTCTGGAAACACCATATATTTT | CASSAPPSESGNTIYF
TRBJ2-7 | few | TRBV27 | TRBD2 | TGTGCCAGCAGTGGGGCGGGGGTCTCCTACGAGCAGTACTTC | CASSGAGVSYEQYF
TRBJ2-7 | - | TRBV28 | - | TGTGCCAGCAGTTTGGGGGCCGGCGGGAGCCACGAGCAGTACTTC | CASSLGAGGSHEQYF
TRBJ2-1 | - | TRBV13 | - | TGTGCCAGCAGCTTTACGTCTGGCCTTGCCTCCGACAATGAGCAGTTCTTC | CASSFTSGLASDNEQFF
TRBJ1-2 | - | TRBV2 | - | TGTGCCAGCAGCGCGCGCTATGGCTACACCTTC | CASSARYGYTF